The 13 T cell receptor beta chains presented below share a single source sample, sequenced in a study of a mutant IDH1 vaccine in newly diagnosed glioma. Time point: week 5, during vaccination. The vaccine gave 300 ug of a 20-mer mutant IDH1 peptide subcutaneously per dose. Repertoires were generated with immunoSEQ multiplex PCR, while TCRdb's copy carries only in-frame clones and drops some. The table records around 58,000 clones, over 70% of them present only once. These TCRs' antigens remain unknown. Sequences were derived from PBMCs, sampled from a glioma patient whose treatment included an IDH1 peptide vaccine. Receptors were obtained from a man aged 25 to 40 with glioma.

This chain links TRBV7-9 with TRBJ1-6; 7 positions agree with TRBD1. J lost 0 bases, V lost 5 bases, and 10 bases had no gene match. CDR3 length: 18 amino acids. Germline values: CDR1 SEHNR, CDR2 FQNEAQ (reference sequence). The CDR3 bases are TGTGCCAGCAGCCTACCCGACAGGGCAAGCTCCTATAATTCACCCCTCCACTTT. Encoded protein: CASSLPDRASSYNSPLHF.

Written as DNA, the CDR3 is TGTGCCAGCAGTTCCTATCCCGCGGGCACCATATATTTT. This translates into CASSSYPAGTIYF. The gene calls are TRBV6-5 and TRBJ1-3, with D hard to call. Germline V lookup: CDR1 MNHEY, CDR2 SVGAGI. The CDR3 runs to 13 residues. Trimming left V 4 bases short and J 9 bases short, with 13 bases between.

This chain links TRBV18 with TRBJ2-5; D is uncertain. Germline assignment: CDR1 KGHSH and CDR2 LQKENI. The CDR3 has 15 residues. Trimming removed 2 bases at V and 3 bases at J, with 13 bases between. CDR3 DNA: TGTGCCAGCTCACCATCCTTTAGCAGAGAAGAGACCCAGTACTTC. This sequence encodes CASSPSFSREETQYF.

The rearrangement joins TRBV18 to TRBJ1-2; 7 nucleotides align to TRBD1. V dropped 1 base and J dropped 7; count of bases not matched to a gene: 9. The CDR3 is 15 residues long. Germline lookup yields CDR1 KGHSH and CDR2 LQKENI. The CDR3 region is CASSPLRQGSTGYTF. CDR3 coding DNA: TGTGCCAGCTCACCACTAAGACAGGGCTCGACTGGCTACACCTTC.

Only a few counts were recorded for this clone. This chain joins TRBV19 and TRBJ1-6; 9 nucleotides match TRBD1. The germline CDR1 and CDR2 sequences are LNHDA and SQIVND (reference sequence). V lost 5 bases, J lost 6 bases, and 8 bases stayed unmatched. The CDR3 contains 16 residues. Here the CDR3 reads CASSVQDRGANSPLHF. As DNA, the CDR3 is TGTGCCAGTAGTGTACAGGACAGGGGAGCTAATTCACCCCTCCACTTT.

Only one count was recorded for this clone. The genes are TRBV11-2 and TRBJ2-1; 9 bases are shared with TRBD2. Germline V gene sequence: CDR1 SGHAT, CDR2 FQNNGV. The CDR3 totals 16 residues. V was clipped by 2 bases and J by 2 bases; unmatched bases: 4. The CDR3 spells CASSLTLAGTYNEQFF. The CDR3 DNA follows: TGTGCCAGCAGCTTAACTCTAGCGGGGACCTACAATGAGCAGTTCTTC.

The CDR3: CASSSVWDTQYF. CDR3 coding DNA: TGTGCCAGCAGTTCGGTCTGGGATACGCAGTATTTT. The rearrangement uses TRBV28 and TRBJ2-3; the D is unclear. Germline V gives CDR1 MDHEN, CDR2 SYDVKM. The CDR3 runs to 12 residues. V was pared by 4 bases and J by 6 bases, with 8 bases between.

This chain joins TRBV5-5 and TRBJ2-7; D gene uncertain. Looked up from germline, CDR1 is SGHKS and CDR2 is YYEKEE (reference sequence). The CDR3 is 14 amino acids. V lost 4 bases and J 3 bases, leaving 14 bases between the germline ends. The CDR3 protein is CASSRVGAFYEQYF. The CDR3 DNA sequence: TGTGCCAGCAGCCGGGTGGGTGCGTTCTACGAGCAGTACTTC. The complete variable domain, with remaining parts taken from reference TRBV5-5 and TRBJ2-7, reads DAGVTQSPTHLIKTRGQQVTLRCSPISGHKSVSWYQQVLGQGPQFIFQYYEKEERGRGNFPDRFSARQFPNYSSELNVNALLLGDSALYLCASSRVGAFYEQYFGPGTRLTVT.

This clone was picked up one time. The chain's CDR3 is CALRTGQPYEQYF. Here the CDR3 DNA reads TGTGCCTTAAGGACAGGGCAGCCCTACGAGCAGTACTTC. V gene TRBV30 combines with J gene TRBJ2-7, with 8 bases lining up with TRBD1. V was clipped by 7 bases and J by 2 bases; unmatched bases: 7. The CDR3 is made up of 13 amino acids. CDR1 and CDR2 from the germline V gene are GTSNPN and SVGIG (reference sequence). The full variable domain, in which reference TRBV30 and TRBJ2-7 provide the parts outside the CDR3, is SQTIHQWPATLVQPVGSPLSLECTVEGTSNPNLYWYRQAAGRGLQLLFYSVGIGQISSEVPQNLSASRPQDRQFILSSKKLLLSDSGFYLCALRTGQPYEQYFGPGTRLTVT.

This clone showed up just a few times. The rearrangement links TRBV6-1 to TRBJ1-1, with TRBD1 matching 7 bases. Germline trimming cut 6 bases from V and 7 bases from J; bases unmatched to any gene: 11. Germline V gene data show CDR1 as MNHNS and CDR2 as SASEGT. The CDR3 contains 14 residues. This CDR3 is CASSLHDRVIEAFF. CDR3 sequence (DNA): TGTGCCAGCAGCTTACACGACAGGGTCATTGAAGCTTTCTTT.

This clone was detected only a few times. The rearrangement uses TRBV5-1 and TRBJ1-1; 10 bases are shared with TRBD1. Germline values: CDR1 SGHRS, CDR2 YFSETQ. The CDR3 contains 15 residues. V gave up 4 bases and J gave up 3 bases; unmatched junction bases: 6. The CDR3 here is CASSTGQGWDTEAFF. The CDR3 nucleotides read TGCGCCAGCAGCACGGGACAGGGGTGGGACACTGAAGCTTTCTTT. The variable domain in full, with the rest retrieved from reference TRBV5-1 and TRBJ1-1, is KAGVTQTPRYLIKTRGQQVTLSCSPISGHRSVSWYQQTPGQGLQFLFEYFSETQRNKGNFPGRFSGRQFSNSRSEMNVSTLELGDSALYLCASSTGQGWDTEAFFGQGTRLTVV.

This clone was recorded only once. The gene calls are TRBV11-2 and TRBJ2-6; D is possibly TRBD1 (5 bases). The germline gives CDR1 SGHAT, CDR2 FQNNGV. The CDR3 is 17 residues long. The V and J ends lost 4 bases and 1 base respectively, with 14 bases between them. CDR3 bases: TGTGCCAGCAGCTCCCGGGCAGGGAAGTCTGGGGCCAACGTCCTGACTTTC. Translating it yields CASSSRAGKSGANVLTF. Complete variable domain (other parts from reference TRBV11-2 and TRBJ2-6): EAGVAQSPRYKIIEKRQSVAFWCNPISGHATLYWYQQILGQGPKLLIQFQNNGVVDDSQLPKDRFSAERLKGVDSTLKIQPAKLEDSAVYLCASSSRAGKSGANVLTFGAGSRLTVL.

The chain carries TRBV5-4 and TRBJ1-4, with 7 nucleotides matching TRBD1. The J segment lost 2 bases and the V segment lost 2 bases, leaving 9 bases of the junction unmatched. The germline CDR1 and CDR2 sequences are SGHNT and YYREEE (reference sequence). The CDR3 consists of 17 residues. In nucleotides, the CDR3 is TGTGCCAGCAGCTTTAAGGGGGCGCGAAGGACTAATGAAAAACTGTTTTTT. It codes for CASSFKGARRTNEKLFF. Full variable domain (remainder filled in from reference TRBV5-4 and TRBJ1-4): ETGVTQSPTHLIKTRGQQVTLRCSSQSGHNTVSWYQQALGQGPQFIFQYYREEENGRGNFPPRFSGLQFPNYSSELNVNALELDDSALYLCASSFKGARRTNEKLFFGSGTQLSVL.